A single sample gave rise to the 20 T cell receptor beta chains below, sequenced in a study of identical twins. From the 5' RACE reads, TCRdb called clonotypes with MiXCR, one entry per CDR3 protein. This table has approximately 1.8 million distinct CDR3 sequences, about 31% appearing once. Specimen: cord blood. The receptor source for this set is a newborn girl in good health.

The sample holds a few counts of this clonotype. This chain uses TRBV20-1 with TRBJ1-4; D call uncertain. With 2 bases removed from V and 3 bases from J, the gap between germline ends came to 13 bases. Germline CDR1 is DFQATT and CDR2 is SNEGSKA (reference sequence). The CDR3 spans 15 residues. Written as DNA, the CDR3 is TGCAGTGCTAGACGAAGCCCGGTATCTAATGAAAAACTGTTTTTT. Its translation is CSARRSPVSNEKLFF.

V gene TRBV12-3 or TRBV12-4 combines with J gene TRBJ2-1; D is perhaps TRBD2 (6 bases). The V gene lost 6 bases and the J gene lost 7 bases, with 13 bases spanning the gap. The CDR3 loop spans 13 amino acids. The CDR3 nucleotides read TGTGCCAGCAGCCGGGACTGGGGGAATGAGCAGTTCTTC. Its translation is CASSRDWGNEQFF.

The CDR3 DNA sequence: TGCAGTGCTAGCCCTCTAGCGGGAGTCCACAATGAGCAGTTCTTC. This encodes CSASPLAGVHNEQFF. The J gene is TRBJ2-1, the V gene TRBV20-1; 10 positions match TRBD2. The CDR3 extends over 15 amino acids. Trimming cost V 3 bases and J 5 bases; bases outside gene matches: 7. Per the germline V gene, CDR1 is DFQATT and CDR2 is SNEGSKA (reference sequence).

The rearrangement joins TRBV18 to TRBJ2-2; 11 positions agree with TRBD2. In germline, CDR1 is KGHSH, CDR2 LQKENI. Germline trimming cut 0 bases from V and 5 bases from J; bases unmatched to any gene: 8. This CDR3 has 18 amino acids. CDR3 nucleotides: TGTGCCAGCTCACCACCGAGTTCTAGCGGGAGGTCAACCGGGGAGCTGTTTTTT. Translating it yields CASSPPSSSGRSTGELFF.

This clonotype has more than one count but fewer than ten. The chain employs TRBV7-2 and TRBJ2-3; 7 bases agree with TRBD2. The germline V gene encodes CDR1 SGHTA and CDR2 FQGNSA. Trimming removed 2 bases from V and 0 bases from J; junction bases left unmatched: 5. CDR3 size: 16 residues. As DNA, the CDR3 is TGTGCCAGCAGCTTAACGCCTAGCGGAAGCACAGATACGCAGTATTTT. Translated: CASSLTPSGSTDTQYF.

As to this clonotype: Because the CDR3 is missing its conserved closing phenylalanine or tryptophan, this is likely a read error. This sequence joins TRBV6-1 and TRBJ2-3; TRBD2 aligns across 15 bases. This CDR3 is built from 18 residues. The germline CDR1 and CDR2 sequences are MNHNS and SASEGT. Trimming at V came to 6 bases and at J to 4 bases, leaving 11 bases not matched to a gene. CDR3 residues: CASSGTSGRTIRADTQYL. DNA of the CDR3: TGTGCCAGCAGCGGGACTAGCGGGAGGACGATCCGCGCAGATACGCAGTATTTA.

This clonotype has just a few counts. The V call is TRBV6-1, the J call TRBJ1-5, with TRBD1 as a possible D gene (5 bases). Germline V gives CDR1 MNHNS, CDR2 SASEGT. V was shortened by 2 bases and J by 7 bases, with 12 bases between the two germline ends. The CDR3 has 14 residues. The DNA for the CDR3 is TGTGCCAGCAGTGAATTTTTCGGGGCACAGCCCCAGCATTTT. This translates into CASSEFFGAQPQHF.

The table lists this clonotype with a few counts. This chain links TRBV20-1 with TRBJ2-7; 14 positions match TRBD2. Germline V lookup: CDR1 DFQATT, CDR2 SNEGSKA (reference sequence). CDR3 length: 15 amino acids. V shed 5 bases and J 0 bases; nucleotides not matched to a gene: 3. The CDR3 region is CSAPGTSGGSYEQYF. The CDR3 nucleotides read TGCAGTGCTCCCGGGACTAGCGGGGGCTCCTACGAGCAGTACTTC.

This clonotype was counted only a few times. The rearrangement uses TRBV20-1 and TRBJ2-7; D may match TRBD1 or TRBD2 (6 bases each). Germline CDR1 DFQATT, CDR2 SNEGSKA (reference sequence). The CDR3 sequence is 13 residues long. The V gene lost 7 bases and the J gene lost 1 base, with 14 bases spanning the gap. The CDR3 protein is CSGRGGQSYEQYF. As DNA, the CDR3 is TGCAGTGGCAGGGGAGGACAGTCCTACGAGCAGTACTTC.

As for this clonotype: Its ends do not fully match the called genes, so a read error is possible. V is TRBV20-1 and J is TRBJ2-7, with D unresolved. The CDR3 runs to 17 residues. The germline gives CDR1 DFQATT, CDR2 SNEGSKA (reference sequence). CDR3 nucleotide sequence: TGCAGCGCTAGAGACCCTCCTCAACATCCCCCAGACTACGAGCAGTACTTC. It codes for CSARDPPQHPPDYEQYF.

The chain links TRBV6-6 to TRBJ2-7; perhaps TRBD1 as D (5 bases). The CDR3 loop spans 12 amino acids. Germline V gene lookup returns CDR1 MNHNY and CDR2 SVGAGI (reference sequence). V lost 2 bases and J lost 6, with 8 bases in between. The CDR3 DNA reads TGTGCCAGCAGTTACCAGGGCGGCGAGCAGTACTTC. Its translation: CASSYQGGEQYF.

The rearrangement joins TRBV11-2 to TRBJ2-3; the match to TRBD2 covers 9 bases. V shed 5 bases and J 4 bases; nucleotides not matched to a gene: 10. This CDR3 region has 16 residues. CDR1 and CDR2 from the germline V gene are SGHAT and FQNNGV. The CDR3 region has the DNA TGTGCCAGCAGCCCCTATAGCGGGAGAGGGGCAGATACGCAGTATTTT. Its translation is CASSPYSGRGADTQYF.

J is TRBJ2-7 and V is TRBV20-1, with a weak D call TRBD1 (6 bases). Deletions cut 0 bases from V and 0 bases from J, with 15 bases between. Germline V CDR1 and CDR2: DFQATT, SNEGSKA (reference sequence). This CDR3 has 16 residues. This CDR3 reads CSAREDSKYLSYEQYF. DNA of the CDR3: TGCAGTGCTAGAGAGGACAGCAAATACCTCTCCTACGAGCAGTACTTC.

V is TRBV20-1 and J is TRBJ2-2; 10 nucleotides line up with TRBD2. J lost 0 bases, V lost 3 bases, and 4 bases had no gene match. Looked up from germline, CDR1 is DFQATT and CDR2 is SNEGSKA (reference sequence). There are 16 residues in the CDR3. CDR3: CSASLAGVPNTGELFF. The CDR3 bases are TGCAGTGCTAGCCTAGCGGGAGTCCCGAACACCGGGGAGCTGTTTTTT.

This clonotype has at least ten counts. The chain combines TRBV12-3 or TRBV12-4 with TRBJ2-7; D is possibly TRBD2 (5 bases). The ends were cut back, 7 bases at V and 4 bases at J, with 8 bases in the middle. This CDR3 comprises 11 residues. The CDR3 coding sequence is TGTGCCAGCACCCGGGGTTACGAGCAGTACTTC. Amino acids: CASTRGYEQYF.

This clonotype was seen a few times. The genes are TRBV29-1 and TRBJ2-7, with D possibly TRBD2 on 6 matching bases. V was clipped by 4 bases and J by 7 bases, with 14 bases between them. This CDR3 is 12 amino acids long. CDR1 and CDR2 from the germline V gene are SQVTM and ANQGSEA. CDR3 residues: CSVGFRGNEQYF. CDR3 in DNA: TGCAGCGTTGGATTCCGGGGGAATGAGCAGTACTTC.

The chain carries TRBV20-1 and TRBJ1-1; 8 bases align to TRBD1. This CDR3 has 14 residues. The J segment lost 1 base and the V segment lost 2 bases, leaving 3 bases of the junction unmatched. CDR1 DFQATT and CDR2 SNEGSKA come from the germline V gene (reference sequence). The CDR3 region has the DNA TGCAGTGCTAGACCAGGGGGCACGAACACTGAAGCTTTCTTT. It is translated as CSARPGGTNTEAFF.

The genes are TRBV20-1 and TRBJ2-1; 9 bases line up with TRBD2. The CDR3 has 14 amino acids. In germline, CDR1 is DFQATT, CDR2 SNEGSKA (reference sequence). J was trimmed by 3 bases and V by 5 bases; bases with no gene match: 5. CDR3 nucleotide sequence: TGCAGTGCTTATCCTAGCGGGGTCTACAATGAGCAGTTCTTC. Protein sequence: CSAYPSGVYNEQFF.

V gene TRBV25-1 combines with J gene TRBJ2-5; D is unclear. The germline V gene has CDR1 MGHDK and CDR2 SYGVNS. The CDR3 spans 13 residues. The germline V and J ends were trimmed by 3 bases and 3 bases, with 8 bases remaining between them. CDR3 nucleotides: TGTGCCAGCAGTGATAATAGCAAAGAGACCCAGTACTTC. It translates to CASSDNSKETQYF.

This chain's CDR3 is CATSRDGRVPDTQYF. DNA for the CDR3: TGTGCCACCAGCAGAGACGGGAGAGTTCCGGATACGCAGTATTTT. The J gene is TRBJ2-3, the V gene TRBV15; a weak D match, TRBD2 (6 bases). The V end was cut by 0 bases, the J end by 6 bases, with 13 bases between. Per germline, CDR1 LNHNV and CDR2 YYDKDF (reference sequence). The CDR3 loop spans 15 amino acids.